One and the same sample provided the 27 T cell receptor beta chains below, sequenced in a study of cytomegalovirus exposure and HLA in healthy donors. PCR primers comprised 60 Vbeta and 13 Jbeta primers. The repertoire was sequenced with immunoSEQ multiplex PCR; TCRdb's copy has only in-frame clones and lacks some. The table lists approximately 150,000 clones, roughly four fifths of them singletons. Sequenced material: PBMCs. The receptors were sampled from a man aged 50-60 years in good health and CMV-seropositive.

The chain recombines TRBV5-1 with TRBJ2-2; 8 bases fit TRBD2. CDR1 SGHRS and CDR2 YFSETQ come from the germline V gene. The CDR3 is 15 residues long. V shed 5 bases, J shed 3 bases, and the junction held 6 bases outside the gene matches. The CDR3 here is CASRKTGGDTGELFF. The CDR3 nucleotides are TGCGCCAGCAGAAAGACGGGAGGGGACACCGGGGAGCTGTTTTTT.

Of note for this clone: This sample also contains other DNA sequences that code for the same CDR3. J is TRBJ2-3 and V is TRBV29-1; the match to TRBD2 covers 7 bases. Trimming at V came to 3 bases and at J to 4 bases, leaving 7 bases not matched to a gene. CDR3 length equals 14 residues. Germline assignment: CDR1 SQVTM and CDR2 ANQGSEA. This CDR3 reads CSVESSGGADTQYF. CDR3 sequence (DNA): TGCAGCGTTGAGTCTAGCGGTGGGGCAGATACGCAGTATTTT.

The CDR3 loop is CSASGSLEQFF. Here the CDR3 DNA reads TGCAGTGCCAGCGGATCCCTTGAGCAGTTCTTC. The J gene is TRBJ2-1, the V gene TRBV20-1; tentatively, D is TRBD2 (5 bases). The CDR3 spans 11 residues. The germline V gene has CDR1 DFQATT and CDR2 SNEGSKA (reference sequence). V lost 6 bases to trimming and J lost 9 bases, with 12 bases between them.

This chain uses TRBV4-2 with TRBJ2-3; 11 bases are shared with TRBD2. V dropped 0 bases and J dropped 3; count of bases not matched to a gene: 5. The CDR3 length is 17 residues. Germline V gives CDR1 LGHNA, CDR2 YNFKEQ. CDR3 DNA: TGTGCCAGCAGCCAAGACGGGACTAGCGGAGCAACAGATACGCAGTATTTT. This codes for CASSQDGTSGATDTQYF.

The V and J genes are TRBV6-6 and TRBJ1-5; D possibly corresponds to TRBD1 (5 bases). The CDR3 consists of 15 residues. From germline, CDR1 is MNHNY and CDR2 SVGAGI (reference sequence). V was pared by 0 bases and J by 7 bases, with 13 bases between. CDR3 nucleotide sequence: TGTGCCAGCAGTTACTCGACCAGGGATAACCAGCCCCAGCATTTT. Translated, it gives CASSYSTRDNQPQHF.

This CDR3 reads CASSPQTGVGTKNIQYF. The CDR3 nucleotides are TGCGCCAGCAGCCCACAGACAGGGGTTGGGACCAAAAACATTCAGTACTTC. The chain employs TRBV4-3 and TRBJ2-4; 8 nucleotides match TRBD1. Trimming cost V 4 bases and J 2 bases; bases outside gene matches: 10. Germline-derived CDR1 and CDR2 are LGHNA and YSLEER. The CDR3 runs 17 residues.

The rearrangement uses TRBV7-8 and TRBJ2-3; perhaps TRBD2 as D (7 bases). There are 15 residues in the CDR3. V dropped 5 bases and J dropped 5 bases, with 17 bases sitting between them. The germline CDR1 and CDR2 sequences are SGHVS and FQNEAQ. The CDR3 DNA follows: TGTGCCAGCAGCATACTTGAGGGGGGGTTAGATACGCAGTATTTT. It is translated as CASSILEGGLDTQYF.

The gene calls are TRBV28 and TRBJ2-6, with TRBD1 identical over 8 bases. The CDR3 has 16 residues. Unmatched junction bases numbered 5, after V lost 3 bases and J lost 4 bases. From germline, CDR1 is MDHEN and CDR2 SYDVKM. CDR3 in amino acids: CASSFQGARGANVLTF. The CDR3 DNA follows: TGTGCCAGCAGTTTTCAGGGGGCTAGGGGGGCCAACGTCCTGACTTTC.

The gene calls are TRBV25-1 and TRBJ2-3, with a weak D call TRBD1 (5 bases). Germline V gene lookup returns CDR1 MGHDK and CDR2 SYGVNS. CDR3 length: 13 residues. Trimming left V 6 bases short and J 0 bases short, with 7 bases between. CDR3 region: CASRRTSTDTQYF. In DNA, the CDR3 is TGTGCCAGCAGGAGGACAAGCACAGATACGCAGTATTTT.

The chain has TRBV30 and TRBJ2-2, with 7 positions matching TRBD1. The CDR3 sequence is 17 residues long. The V gene's germline CDR1 is GTSNPN and CDR2 SVGIG (reference sequence). V shed 5 bases and J 7 bases; nucleotides not matched to a gene: 19. This CDR3 is CAWSGDSRQRAIGELFF. The CDR3 DNA sequence: TGTGCCTGGTCAGGGGACAGTAGGCAGAGGGCCATCGGGGAGCTGTTTTTT.

The chain couples TRBV5-8 to TRBJ2-3; tentatively, D is TRBD2 (6 bases). Trimming left V 2 bases short and J 3 bases short, with 16 bases between. This CDR3 region has 16 residues. Germline V gene data show CDR1 as SGHTS and CDR2 as YDEGEE. CDR3 sequence: CASSFYPGEVTDTQYF. The DNA of the CDR3 is TGTGCCAGCAGCTTTTATCCGGGGGAGGTTACAGATACGCAGTATTTT.

V gene TRBV6-7 combines with J gene TRBJ2-2, with a possible D match to TRBD2 (5 bases). TRBV6-7 has ORF status, its function being uncertain. The CDR3 consists of 15 residues. V lost 7 bases, J lost 2 bases, and 14 bases lay in between. This chain's CDR3 is CASTPGRENTGELFF. The CDR3 nucleotides read TGTGCCAGCACCCCTGGACGGGAAAACACCGGGGAGCTGTTTTTT.

This chain connects TRBV2 to TRBJ2-1; D may be TRBD2 (6 bases). Germline CDR1 is SNHLY and CDR2 is FYNNEI. Trimming shortened V by 6 bases and J by 0 bases, and 12 bases separated the two germline ends. The length of the CDR3 is 15 residues. The CDR3 sequence: CASRPSVSSYNEQFF. The CDR3 region has the DNA TGTGCCAGCAGGCCTAGCGTGAGCTCCTACAATGAGCAGTTCTTC.

CDR3 amino acids: CASSFLLGSSVGELFF. The CDR3, as DNA: TGTGCCAGCAGCTTCCTTTTGGGGAGTTCGGTCGGGGAGCTGTTTTTT. The chain has TRBV7-9 and TRBJ2-2, with D possibly matching TRBD2 (5 bases). The germline V gene encodes CDR1 SEHNR and CDR2 FQNEAQ (reference sequence). The ends were cut back, 3 bases at V and 7 bases at J, with 18 bases in the middle. The CDR3 consists of 16 residues.

A note on this clone: The same CDR3 is also encoded by other DNA sequences in this sample. The chain links TRBV27 to TRBJ1-1; D is unresolved. The CDR3 runs to 13 residues. The germline V gene has CDR1 MNHEY and CDR2 SMNVEV (reference sequence). V was shortened by 3 bases and J by 1 base, with 6 bases between the two germline ends. The CDR3 is CASSFNGNTEAFF. The CDR3 nucleotides are TGTGCCAGCAGTTTTAACGGGAACACTGAAGCTTTCTTT.

The J gene is TRBJ2-2, the V gene TRBV28; TRBD1 might be the D (6 bases). V shed 3 bases and J shed 2 bases, with 31 bases lying between them. The CDR3 extends over 22 amino acids. Germline assignment: CDR1 MDHEN and CDR2 SYDVKM. CDR3 protein: CASSLLSLDRRAPSQNTGELFF. The CDR3 region has the DNA TGTGCCAGCAGTTTGTTATCCCTGGACAGACGGGCCCCATCCCAAAACACCGGGGAGCTGTTTTTT.

The chain links TRBV18 to TRBJ1-1; 9 bases agree with TRBD1. The V and J ends lost 3 bases and 10 bases, in that order; junction bases with no gene match: 9. Germline-derived CDR1 and CDR2 are KGHSH and LQKENI. This CDR3 has 14 amino acids. CDR3: CASSPGTGRFGAFF. The DNA for the CDR3 is TGTGCCAGCTCACCCGGGACAGGGAGGTTCGGAGCTTTCTTT.

The rearrangement links TRBV4-3 to TRBJ2-2; 10 bases map to TRBD2. Germline values: CDR1 LGHNA, CDR2 YSLEER. The J segment lost 2 bases and the V segment lost 1 base, leaving 1 base of the junction unmatched. The CDR3 loop spans 16 amino acids. CDR3 nucleotides: TGCGCCAGCAGCCAAGGGACTAGCGGTAACACCGGGGAGCTGTTTTTT. Its protein is CASSQGTSGNTGELFF.

This clone occurred a few times. The chain employs TRBV5-8 and TRBJ2-5, with 8 positions matching TRBD1. Germline V gene sequence: CDR1 SGHTS, CDR2 YDEGEE. The CDR3 runs to 16 residues. The V gene end was trimmed by 1 base and the J gene end by 4 bases; junction bases not matched to a gene: 9. The CDR3 is CASSLRTGTGRETQYF. CDR3 in DNA: TGTGCCAGCAGCTTGAGGACAGGGACGGGTCGAGAGACCCAGTACTTC.

This CDR3 is CASRRGMGESSYNEQFF. The DNA for the CDR3 is TGTGCCAGCAGACGGGGGATGGGCGAGAGCTCCTACAATGAGCAGTTCTTC. The V and J genes are TRBV11-2 and TRBJ2-1, with D possibly being TRBD2 (6 bases). This CDR3 comprises 17 residues. V was cut by 6 bases and J by 0 bases, with 18 bases left in between. Germline values: CDR1 SGHAT, CDR2 FQNNGV.

The chain combines TRBV13 with TRBJ1-3, with a tentative D call TRBD1 (6 bases). Trimming removed 8 bases from V and 0 bases from J, with 11 bases in between. CDR3 length: 14 amino acids. The germline gives CDR1 PRHDT, CDR2 FYEKMQ (reference sequence). CDR3 in DNA: TGTGCCAGCTCACAGGGAACCTCTGGAAACACCATATATTTT. Translated: CASSQGTSGNTIYF.

The chain joins TRBV6-7 to TRBJ2-7; TRBD2 matches at 7 bases. TRBV6-7 belongs to the ORF category, with a function that is uncertain. CDR3 size: 13 residues. V was pared by 6 bases and J by 2 bases, with 4 bases of the junction left unmatched. This CDR3 is CASRSGTTYEQYF. The CDR3 nucleotides read TGTGCCAGCAGAAGCGGGACTACCTACGAGCAGTACTTC.

This clone has only one observation. The rearrangement joins TRBV18 to TRBJ2-7; TRBD1 agrees at 12 bases. Germline V CDR1 and CDR2: KGHSH, LQKENI. V trimming: 3 bases; J trimming: 5 bases; junction bases outside the gene matches: 8. This CDR3 has 16 amino acids. In DNA form, the CDR3 reads TGTGCCAGCTCACCTAGGGACAGGGGGCTTGGCCACGAGCAGTACTTC. Its translation: CASSPRDRGLGHEQYF.

This sequence joins TRBV28 and TRBJ2-2; 10 nucleotides agree with TRBD1. V shed 4 bases, J shed 3 bases, and the junction held 8 bases outside the gene matches. The CDR3 sequence is 17 residues long. Germline V gene sequence: CDR1 MDHEN, CDR2 SYDVKM. Here the CDR3 DNA reads TGTGCCAGCAGTTGGGGGACCGGGACAGGGGACACCGGGGAGCTGTTTTTT. This codes for CASSWGTGTGDTGELFF.

The J gene is TRBJ2-3, the V gene TRBV18, with D tentatively TRBD2 (5 bases). V lost 3 bases and J lost 1, with 8 bases in between. In germline, CDR1 is KGHSH, CDR2 LQKENI. The CDR3 runs to 14 residues. In DNA form, the CDR3 reads TGTGCCAGCTCACCTGGACTGGGCACAGATACGCAGTATTTT. It is translated as CASSPGLGTDTQYF.

The gene calls are TRBV15 and TRBJ2-5; 13 nucleotides align to TRBD2. CDR1 is LNHNV and CDR2 is YYDKDF in the germline V gene (reference sequence). The CDR3 covers 17 residues. V shed 8 bases, J shed 2 bases, and the junction held 11 bases outside the gene matches. The CDR3 sequence is CATSGTSGVLDQETQYF. The CDR3 DNA is TGTGCCACCTCGGGGACTAGCGGGGTTCTGGATCAAGAGACCCAGTACTTC.

V is TRBV19 and J is TRBJ2-7; 8 bases align to TRBD2. The CDR3 is made up of 15 amino acids. V lost 1 base, J lost 4 bases, and 6 bases stayed unmatched. The germline V gene has CDR1 LNHDA and CDR2 SQIVND (reference sequence). CDR3 sequence (DNA): TGTGCCAGTAGTATAGGAAGAGCGGGAGAGTACGAGCAGTACTTC. Its protein is CASSIGRAGEYEQYF.